The entry below gives a single T cell receptor (beta chain) sequence along with its context. Possible read error: a much larger clone is one base away. This record comes from a study of T cells in Graves' hyperthyroidism and ophthalmopathy. Researchers took RNA transcripts and amplified the TCR beta CDR3 regions from them. Using the HTBI primer set, a first-round RT-PCR was run on the TCR CDR3. TCRdb passed the multiplex PCR reads through MiXCR, listing each CDR3 protein once. The sample yields 400,000 to 600,000 distinct CDR3 sequences, less than 25% seen once. Germline V gives CDR1 DFQATT, CDR2 SNEGSKA (reference sequence). V was cut by 2 bases and J by 1 base, with 11 bases left in between. This CDR3 contains 14 residues.

The chain combines TRBV20-1 with TRBJ2-5; maybe TRBD2 (5 bases). The origin of this receptor is a man aged 18 to 29 with Graves' hyperthyroidism. The source material was blood. CDR3 loop: CSARREVFQETQYF. CDR3 DNA: TGCAGTGCTAGACGGGAAGTTTTCCAAGAGACCCAGTACTTC.